Following are 15 T cell receptor beta chains from one sample sequenced in a study of T cells after yellow fever vaccination. TCRdb independently ran MiXCR on the 5' RACE reads; one entry per CDR3 protein. The sample consists of a few hundred thousand distinct CDR3 sequences, approximately 18% of them appearing once. Sequencing used PBMCs, obtained before the yellow fever booster vaccination. These receptors were taken from a man between 18 and 29 years old who received the YFV17D yellow fever vaccine.

The chain carries TRBV4-3 and TRBJ1-2; no definite D call. Germline V gene lookup returns CDR1 LGHNA and CDR2 YSLEER. This CDR3 comprises 15 residues. V lost 0 bases, J lost 4 bases, and 12 bases lay in between. CDR3 amino acids: CASSQELDRFYGYTF. The DNA of the CDR3 is TGCGCCAGCAGCCAAGAGCTCGACCGCTTCTATGGCTACACCTTC.

This clonotype showed up just a few times. The chain links TRBV6-1 to TRBJ1-1; weak D call: TRBD1 (5 bases). Germline assignment: CDR1 MNHNS and CDR2 SASEGT. Trimming took 7 bases from V and 5 from J, leaving 14 bases between them. This CDR3 is built from 13 residues. CDR3 in amino acids: CASTSGGGTEAFF. CDR3 DNA sequence: TGTGCCAGCACCTCCGGGGGGGGGACTGAAGCTTTCTTT.

This clonotype was counted only a few times. The chain joins TRBV29-1 to TRBJ2-2; 7 bases match TRBD1. The CDR3 extends over 13 amino acids. CDR1 is SQVTM and CDR2 is ANQGSEA in the germline V gene. V lost 6 bases and J lost 0; bases outside the gene matches: 1. DNA for the CDR3: TGCAGCGTGGGACAGACGAACACCGGGGAGCTGTTTTTT. Translation: CSVGQTNTGELFF.

The J gene is TRBJ2-7, the V gene TRBV4-3, with D possibly matching TRBD1 (6 bases). The CDR3 is made up of 13 amino acids. Germline loops: CDR1 LGHNA, CDR2 YSLEER. With 3 bases removed from V and 0 bases from J, the gap between germline ends came to 6 bases. CDR3 sequence reads: CASSHRGSYEQYF. The CDR3 DNA reads as TGCGCCAGCAGCCACAGGGGCTCCTACGAGCAGTACTTC.

The chain employs TRBV7-2 and TRBJ2-7, with 9 bases fitting TRBD1. Trimming cost V 5 bases and J 3 bases; bases outside gene matches: 8. Germline-derived CDR1 and CDR2 are SGHTA and FQGNSA. There are 15 residues in the CDR3. The CDR3 sequence: CASSRQQGAYYEQYF. The CDR3 DNA reads TGTGCCAGCAGCCGCCAACAGGGGGCCTACTACGAGCAGTACTTC. The full variable domain, with the rest looked up from reference TRBV7-2 and TRBJ2-7, is GAGVSQSPSNKVTEKGKDVELRCDPISGHTALYWYRQSLGQGLEFLIYFQGNSAPDKSGLPSDRFSAERTGGSVSTLTIQRTQQEDSAVYLCASSRQQGAYYEQYFGPGTRLTVT.

Only a few counts were recorded for this clonotype. The gene calls are TRBV3-1 and TRBJ1-1; 11 bases are shared with TRBD1. In germline, CDR1 is LGHDT, CDR2 YNNKEL (reference sequence). This CDR3 is 15 amino acids long. Losses at the gene ends were 3 bases for V and 4 bases for J; bases not matched to a gene: 4. CDR3 sequence (DNA): TGTGCCAGCAGCCACACCGGGACAGGGGGCACTGAAGCTTTCTTT. Translated: CASSHTGTGGTEAFF.

This clonotype came up many times. The chain recombines TRBV18 with TRBJ1-1; D gene unclear. The CDR3 runs 13 residues. In germline, CDR1 is KGHSH, CDR2 LQKENI. The CDR3 DNA reads TGTGCTAGCAGCCCGACCGTGAACACTGAAGCTTTCTTT. Its protein is CASSPTVNTEAFF. Full variable domain (missing parts from reference TRBV18 and TRBJ1-1): NAGVMQNPRHLVRRRGQEARLRCSPMKGHSHVYWYRQLPEEGLKFMVYLQKENIIDESGMPKERFSAEFPKEGPSILRIQQVVRGDSAAYFCASSPTVNTEAFFGQGTRLTVV.

This clonotype was counted at least ten times. The J gene is TRBJ1-2, the V gene TRBV5-1, with a tentative D call TRBD1 (5 bases). The CDR3 contains 14 residues. V was trimmed by 3 bases and J by 4 bases, leaving 13 bases between them. CDR1 is SGHRS, CDR2 YFSETQ, per germline. CDR3 loop: CASSSGQGTYGYTF. The CDR3 coding sequence is TGCGCCAGCAGCTCGGGGCAGGGAACCTATGGCTACACCTTC.

The V call is TRBV9, the J call TRBJ2-3; D unclear. CDR3 size: 14 residues. V was pared by 4 bases and J by 0 bases, with 9 bases between. Germline CDR1 and CDR2: SGDLS and YYNGEE. Here the CDR3 reads CASSKTPSTDTQYF. For the CDR3, the DNA is TGTGCCAGCAGCAAGACCCCTAGCACAGATACGCAGTATTTT.

This clonotype occurred a few times. As DNA, the CDR3 is TGTGCCAGCACCGGGACAGGCGACGGGTATGGCTACACCTTC. It codes for CASTGTGDGYGYTF. V usage is TRBV6-5 and J usage is TRBJ1-2; 8 bases map to TRBD1. CDR1 and CDR2 from the germline V gene are MNHEY and SVGAGI. The CDR3 is 14 residues long. V trimming: 7 bases; J trimming: 5 bases; junction bases outside the gene matches: 9.

This clonotype was recorded a few times. This rearrangement joins TRBV21-1 to TRBJ1-1; the table gives TRBD1 as D, unverified against the DNA. TRBV21-1 is reported as a pseudogene. The CDR3 is 16 residues long. The CDR3 DNA is TGTGCCAGCAGCAAGGTAGGGGACCGGTCGGACACTGAAGCTTTCTTT. Translating gives CASSKVGDRSDTEAFF.

This clonotype has more than one count but fewer than ten. The V and J genes are TRBV10-3 and TRBJ2-1; D is possibly TRBD1 (6 bases). Per the germline V gene, CDR1 is ENHRY and CDR2 is SYGVKD. Trimming removed 3 bases from V and 8 bases from J, with 14 bases in between. The CDR3 covers 14 residues. In DNA, the CDR3 is TGTGCCATCAGTGATAAGCCAGGGGAATATGAGCAGTTCTTC. Encoded protein: CAISDKPGEYEQFF.

The chain recombines TRBV27 with TRBJ1-2; D unresolved. CDR3 length equals 11 residues. Germline V gives CDR1 MNHEY, CDR2 SMNVEV (reference sequence). The ends were cut back, 7 bases at V and 8 bases at J, with 11 bases in the middle. The CDR3 loop reads CASNQAGGYTF. CDR3 in DNA: TGTGCCAGCAATCAGGCGGGCGGCTACACCTTC.

The rearrangement joins TRBV24-1 to TRBJ2-1; TRBD1 matches at 8 bases. The junction had 8 bases not matched to a gene; V was cut back by 1 base and J by 7 bases. CDR1 and CDR2 from the germline V gene are KGHDR and SFDVKD. This CDR3 spans 16 amino acids. The CDR3, as DNA: TGTGCCACCAGTGATTTACGACAGGGGTTAGGGAATGAGCAGTTCTTC. The encoded protein is CATSDLRQGLGNEQFF.

V and J are TRBV7-3 and TRBJ2-3; perhaps TRBD2 as D (6 bases). The V gene lost 5 bases and the J gene lost 4 bases, with 19 bases spanning the gap. CDR1 is SGHTA, CDR2 FQGTGA, per germline. This CDR3 contains 16 residues. CDR3 nucleotides: TGTGCCAGCAGCCGGCTTGGCGGGACCTCCCCAGATACGCAGTATTTT. Its protein product is CASSRLGGTSPDTQYF.